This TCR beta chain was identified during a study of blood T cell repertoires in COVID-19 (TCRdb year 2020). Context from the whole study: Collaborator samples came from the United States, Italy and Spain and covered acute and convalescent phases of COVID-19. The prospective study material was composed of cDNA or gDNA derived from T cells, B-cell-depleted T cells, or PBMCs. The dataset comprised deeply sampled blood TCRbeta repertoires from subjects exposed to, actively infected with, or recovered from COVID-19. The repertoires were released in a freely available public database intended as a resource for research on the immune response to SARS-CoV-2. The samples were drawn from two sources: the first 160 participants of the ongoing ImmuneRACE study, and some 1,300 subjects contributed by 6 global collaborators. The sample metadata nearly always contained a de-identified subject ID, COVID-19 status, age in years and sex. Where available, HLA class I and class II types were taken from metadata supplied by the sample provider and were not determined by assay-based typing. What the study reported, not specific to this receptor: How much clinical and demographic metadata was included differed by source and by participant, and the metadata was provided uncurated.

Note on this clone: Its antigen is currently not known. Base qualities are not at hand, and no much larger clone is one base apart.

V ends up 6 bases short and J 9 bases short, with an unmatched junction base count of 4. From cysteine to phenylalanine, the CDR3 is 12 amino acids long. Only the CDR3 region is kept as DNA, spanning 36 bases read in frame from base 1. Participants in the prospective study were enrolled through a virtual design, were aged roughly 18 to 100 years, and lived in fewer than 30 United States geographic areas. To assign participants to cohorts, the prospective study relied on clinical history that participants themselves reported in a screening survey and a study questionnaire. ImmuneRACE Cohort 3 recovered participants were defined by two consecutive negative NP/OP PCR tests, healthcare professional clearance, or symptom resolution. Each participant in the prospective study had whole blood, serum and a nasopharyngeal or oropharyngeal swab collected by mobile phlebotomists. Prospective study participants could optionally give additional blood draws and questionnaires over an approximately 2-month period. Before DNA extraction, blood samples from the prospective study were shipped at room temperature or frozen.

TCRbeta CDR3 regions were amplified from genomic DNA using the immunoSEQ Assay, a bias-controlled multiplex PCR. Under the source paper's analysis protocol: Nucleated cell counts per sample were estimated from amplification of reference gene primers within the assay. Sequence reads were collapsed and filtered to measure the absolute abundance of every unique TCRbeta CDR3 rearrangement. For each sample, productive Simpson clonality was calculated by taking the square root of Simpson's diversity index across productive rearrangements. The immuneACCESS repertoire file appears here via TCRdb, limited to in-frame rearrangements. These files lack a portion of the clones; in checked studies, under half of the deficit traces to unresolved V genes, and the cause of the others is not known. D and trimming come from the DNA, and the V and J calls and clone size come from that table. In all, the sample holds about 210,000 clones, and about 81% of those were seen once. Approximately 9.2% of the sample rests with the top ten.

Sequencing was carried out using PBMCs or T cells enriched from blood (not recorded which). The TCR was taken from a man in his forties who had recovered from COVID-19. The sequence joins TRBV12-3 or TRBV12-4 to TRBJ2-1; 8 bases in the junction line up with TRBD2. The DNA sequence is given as TGTGCCAGCAGCCCAAGCGGGAGTGAGCAGTTCTTC. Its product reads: CASSPSGSEQFF.